These 29 T cell receptor beta chains originate from one sample sequenced in a study of blood T cell repertoires in COVID-19. Method: immunoSEQ multiplex PCR; TCRdb's copy keeps in-frame clones and lacks some. The repertoire includes about 160,000 clones, 82% of them detected once, and approximately 21% sits in the top ten. The sample taken for sequencing was peripheral blood. Source of these receptors: a woman older than 75 with acute or convalescent COVID-19.

The rearrangement joins TRBV5-1 to TRBJ2-1, with 8 positions matching TRBD2. With 2 bases clipped from V and 4 bases from J, the junction kept 5 bases outside the gene matches. CDR1 is SGHRS, CDR2 YFSETQ, per germline. This CDR3 region has 15 residues. In nucleotides, the CDR3 is TGCGCCAGCAGCTTAGGCGGGAGGTTGTACAATGAGCAGTTCTTC. Protein sequence: CASSLGGRLYNEQFF. The full variable domain, rest sourced from reference TRBV5-1 and TRBJ2-1, is KAGVTQTPRYLIKTRGQQVTLSCSPISGHRSVSWYQQTPGQGLQFLFEYFSETQRNKGNFPGRFSGRQFSNSRSEMNVSTLELGDSALYLCASSLGGRLYNEQFFGPGTRLTVL.

J is TRBJ1-3 and V is TRBV19; 10 bases are a match to TRBD1. V dropped 10 bases and J dropped 5; count of bases not matched to a gene: 5. The CDR3 has 13 residues. Per the germline V gene, CDR1 is LNHDA and CDR2 is SQIVND (reference sequence). The CDR3 protein is CATATGGRNTIYF. The CDR3 region has the DNA TGTGCCACCGCGACAGGGGGCAGAAACACCATATATTTT.

This chain links TRBV2 with TRBJ2-3, with D maybe TRBD1 (6 bases). Germline assignment: CDR1 SNHLY and CDR2 FYNNEI. The CDR3 consists of 13 residues. V was clipped by 6 bases and J by 4 bases, with 11 bases between them. CDR3 nucleotides: TGTGCCAGCAGCAGGGGTAGGGCAGATACGCAGTATTTT. Its protein product is CASSRGRADTQYF.

CDR3 region: CASSSSPGNYGYTF. The DNA for the CDR3 is TGCGCCAGCAGCTCATCACCAGGGAACTATGGCTACACCTTC. This chain connects TRBV5-1 to TRBJ1-2; tentatively, D is TRBD1 (5 bases). The V gene's germline CDR1 is SGHRS and CDR2 YFSETQ. The CDR3 length is 14 residues. V was pared by 3 bases and J by 2 bases, with 11 bases between.

This clone has just one count. This sequence joins TRBV7-9 and TRBJ2-1; 8 bases align to TRBD2. The CDR3 contains 14 residues. The germline V gene has CDR1 SEHNR and CDR2 FQNEAQ (reference sequence). The ends lost 5 bases at V and 8 bases at J; junction bases unmatched: 8. This CDR3 reads CASSREGWGDEQFF. The CDR3 DNA sequence: TGTGCCAGCAGCCGGGAGGGTTGGGGCGATGAGCAGTTCTTC.

In its sample, this clone was seen once. The CDR3 spells CATSDRRTGELFF. CDR3 DNA: TGTGCCACCAGTGATCGGAGGACCGGGGAGCTGTTTTTT. The V gene is TRBV24-1, the J gene TRBJ2-2; tentative D call: TRBD2 (5 bases). This CDR3 has 13 amino acids. V was trimmed by 3 bases and J by 5 bases, leaving 6 bases between them. The germline CDR1 and CDR2 sequences are KGHDR and SFDVKD.

The count of this clone is one. The rearrangement joins TRBV18 to TRBJ2-5; D might be TRBD1 (5 bases). Germline CDR1 reads KGHSH; CDR2 reads LQKENI. V lost 1 base to trimming and J lost 1 base, with 7 bases between them. The CDR3 is made up of 14 amino acids. This CDR3 is CASSPQGIQETQYF. The DNA of the CDR3 is TGTGCCAGCTCACCACAGGGGATCCAAGAGACCCAGTACTTC. Combining the CDR3 with reference TRBV18 and TRBJ2-5 gives the whole variable domain NAGVMQNPRHLVRRRGQEARLRCSPMKGHSHVYWYRQLPEEGLKFMVYLQKENIIDESGMPKERFSAEFPKEGPSILRIQQVVRGDSAAYFCASSPQGIQETQYFGPGTRLLVL.

This chain connects TRBV5-1 to TRBJ1-2; TRBD1 aligns across 7 bases. Germline loops: CDR1 SGHRS, CDR2 YFSETQ. V trimming: 4 bases; J trimming: 8 bases; junction bases outside the gene matches: 8. The CDR3 totals 13 residues. In nucleotides, the CDR3 is TGCGCCAGCAGCACCGACAGGGTCTTGGGCTACACCTTC. This sequence encodes CASSTDRVLGYTF.

The chain links TRBV4-1 to TRBJ1-1, with TRBD1 matching 10 bases. The CDR3 has 14 residues. Trimming cost V 4 bases and J 1 base; bases outside gene matches: 0. The germline gives CDR1 MGHRA, CDR2 YSYEKL. The CDR3 region has the DNA TGCGCCAGCAGCCGGGACAGGGGGAACACTGAAGCTTTCTTT. It codes for CASSRDRGNTEAFF.

This chain links TRBV6-5 with TRBJ2-7; 7 positions match TRBD1. The CDR3 is made up of 13 amino acids. The V and J ends lost 6 bases and 1 base, in that order; junction bases with no gene match: 3. Germline-derived CDR1 and CDR2 are MNHEY and SVGAGI. The DNA for the CDR3 is TGTGCCAGCAGCGGGACAGCTTCCTACGAGCAGTACTTC. Its translation: CASSGTASYEQYF.

The V gene is TRBV7-9, the J gene TRBJ2-1; D may be TRBD1 (6 bases). V was cut by 2 bases and J by 0 bases, with 11 bases left in between. Germline-derived CDR1 and CDR2 are SEHNR and FQNEAQ (reference sequence). The CDR3 is 16 residues long. The chain's CDR3 is CASSLTGHSSYNEQFF. CDR3 in DNA: TGTGCCAGCAGCTTAACGGGACACTCCTCCTACAATGAGCAGTTCTTC. The full variable domain, completed using reference TRBV7-9 and TRBJ2-1, is DTGVSQNPRHKITKRGQNVTFRCDPISEHNRLYWYRQTLGQGPEFLTYFQNEAQLEKSRLLSDRFSAERPKGSFSTLEIQRTEQGDSAMYLCASSLTGHSSYNEQFFGPGTRLTVL.

The DNA of the CDR3 is TGCGCCAGCAATACCGGGACAGCAAATGAAAAACTGTTTTTT. It translates to CASNTGTANEKLFF. This chain joins TRBV5-1 and TRBJ1-4, with 7 positions matching TRBD1. The germline CDR1 and CDR2 sequences are SGHRS and YFSETQ. The CDR3 consists of 14 residues. Trimming at V came to 6 bases and at J to 5 bases, leaving 7 bases not matched to a gene. The full variable domain, its missing parts supplied by reference TRBV5-1 and TRBJ1-4, is KAGVTQTPRYLIKTRGQQVTLSCSPISGHRSVSWYQQTPGQGLQFLFEYFSETQRNKGNFPGRFSGRQFSNSRSEMNVSTLELGDSALYLCASNTGTANEKLFFGSGTQLSVL.

This chain joins TRBV6-6 and TRBJ2-6, with D uncertain. The V gene's germline CDR1 is MNHNY and CDR2 SVGAGI (reference sequence). The CDR3 contains 14 residues. The V end lost 3 bases, the J end lost 0 bases, and 3 bases lay between the germline ends. The CDR3 loop reads CASSYNSGANVLTF. The CDR3 region has the DNA TGTGCCAGCAGTTATAACTCTGGGGCCAACGTCCTGACTTTC.

The J gene is TRBJ1-1, the V gene TRBV6-2 or TRBV6-3, with D possibly being TRBD1 (5 bases). The ends were cut back, 6 bases at V and 1 base at J, with 15 bases in the middle. CDR1 is MNHEY, CDR2 SVGEGT, per germline. This CDR3 region has 15 residues. The CDR3 coding sequence is TGTGCCAGCAGCAAGGGGTCAGTTAAGAACACTGAAGCTTTCTTT. It translates to CASSKGSVKNTEAFF.

This chain joins TRBV6-5 and TRBJ2-7; possible D gene TRBD2, 6 bases. CDR1 and CDR2 (germline): MNHEY, SVGAGI. Trimming removed 6 bases from V and 3 bases from J, with 18 bases in between. The CDR3 contains 15 residues. The CDR3 nucleotides are TGTGCCAGCAGGGCGGCGCTACTCGGGGGCTACGAGCAGTACTTC. It specifies CASRAALLGGYEQYF.

As regards this clone: Other DNA sequences from this sample encode an identical CDR3 as well. CDR3 in amino acids: CASSLGGPDTQYF. The CDR3 nucleotides read TGTGCCAGCAGCTTGGGGGGACCAGATACGCAGTATTTT. The genes are TRBV7-6 and TRBJ2-3; a possible D gene is TRBD2 (6 bases). Germline CDR1 is SGHVS and CDR2 is FNYEAQ. The CDR3 has 13 residues. V lost 3 bases and J 4 bases, leaving 8 bases between the germline ends. The variable domain in full, completed from reference TRBV7-6 and TRBJ2-3, reads GAGVSQSPRYKVTKRGQDVALRCDPISGHVSLYWYRQALGQGPEFLTYFNYEAQQDKSGLPNDRFSAERPEGSISTLTIQRTEQRDSAMYRCASSLGGPDTQYFGPGTRLTVL.

V is TRBV19 and J is TRBJ2-5; 7 bases line up with TRBD2. CDR3 length equals 13 residues. Unmatched junction bases numbered 5, after V lost 5 bases and J lost 5 bases. Per germline, CDR1 LNHDA and CDR2 SQIVND (reference sequence). The CDR3 nucleotides are TGTGCCAGTAGTCCGGGACTACTGGAGACCCAGTACTTC. It translates to CASSPGLLETQYF.

The chain carries TRBV12-3 or TRBV12-4 and TRBJ1-2; D remains unclear. There are 13 residues in the CDR3. Trimming removed 3 bases from V and 4 bases from J, with 9 bases in between. CDR3 sequence reads: CASSLRQLYGYTF. The CDR3 bases are TGTGCCAGCAGTTTGAGGCAGCTCTATGGCTACACCTTC.

The table lists this clone with a count of one. J is TRBJ2-2 and V is TRBV11-2; 8 bases match TRBD2. V lost 2 bases to trimming and J lost 6 bases; unmatched junction nucleotides: 17. The CDR3 spans 19 residues. Germline V gene sequence: CDR1 SGHAT, CDR2 FQNNGV. The CDR3 nucleotides read TGTGCCAGCAGCTTAAACATGTTGGATGAGGGCGGGAGGCCCGGGGAGCTGTTTTTT. Its translation is CASSLNMLDEGGRPGELFF.

The sample holds one count of this clone. The V call is TRBV18, the J call TRBJ1-6; D is perhaps TRBD1 (5 bases). CDR3 size: 16 residues. Trimming removed 3 bases from V and 7 bases from J, with 16 bases in between. Germline V gives CDR1 KGHSH, CDR2 LQKENI. CDR3 sequence: CASSPSSRGINSPLHF. The CDR3 DNA reads as TGTGCCAGCTCACCCTCCTCCCGGGGGATAAATTCACCCCTCCACTTT.

This clone has just a few counts. The chain is built from TRBV21-1 and TRBJ1-5. TRBV21-1 is annotated as a pseudogene. The CDR3 extends over 15 amino acids. CDR3 DNA: TGTGCCAGCAGCAAAGGGCGGTTTAGCAATCAGCCCCAGCATTTT. Translating it yields CASSKGRFSNQPQHF.

The chain has TRBV5-5 and TRBJ1-4, with 10 bases aligning to TRBD1. The ends lost 4 bases at V and 1 base at J; junction bases unmatched: 7. The CDR3 consists of 17 residues. Germline lookup yields CDR1 SGHKS and CDR2 YYEKEE (reference sequence). The CDR3 DNA reads as TGTGCCAGCAGCGACGGACAGGGGGTCAGAACTAATGAAAAACTGTTTTTT. Translation: CASSDGQGVRTNEKLFF. The full variable domain, rest sourced from reference TRBV5-5 and TRBJ1-4, is DAGVTQSPTHLIKTRGQQVTLRCSPISGHKSVSWYQQVLGQGPQFIFQYYEKEERGRGNFPDRFSARQFPNYSSELNVNALLLGDSALYLCASSDGQGVRTNEKLFFGSGTQLSVL.

The rearrangement uses TRBV29-1 and TRBJ2-3, with 15 bases aligning to TRBD2. Trimming cost V 7 bases and J 4 bases; bases outside gene matches: 15. This CDR3 spans 18 amino acids. Germline V gives CDR1 SQVTM, CDR2 ANQGSEA. The CDR3 region is CSASGTSGRKDAADTQYF. Here the CDR3 DNA reads TGCAGCGCCTCCGGGACTAGCGGGAGGAAGGATGCAGCAGATACGCAGTATTTT.

The chain combines TRBV27 with TRBJ1-6, with D maybe TRBD1 (5 bases). The CDR3 covers 16 residues. Deletions cut 5 bases from V and 6 bases from J, with 17 bases between. Germline assignment: CDR1 MNHEY and CDR2 SMNVEV (reference sequence). CDR3 loop: CASSPDRGWGNSPLHF. The DNA for the CDR3 is TGTGCCAGCAGTCCCGACAGAGGATGGGGTAATTCACCCCTCCACTTT.

The chain joins TRBV10-3 to TRBJ2-3; 9 bases match TRBD1. V shed 3 bases, J shed 6 bases, and the junction held 4 bases outside the gene matches. CDR3 length: 14 amino acids. The germline V gene encodes CDR1 ENHRY and CDR2 SYGVKD. This chain's CDR3 is CAISDGTGSDTQYF. For the CDR3, the DNA is TGTGCCATCAGTGATGGGACAGGGTCGGATACGCAGTATTTT.

The chain carries TRBV7-2 and TRBJ1-2, with unresolved D. V lost 4 bases and J 5 bases, leaving 14 bases between the germline ends. CDR3 length: 14 amino acids. Germline CDR1 is SGHTA and CDR2 is FQGNSA. The CDR3 DNA is TGTGCCAGCAGCTCCTCCCGGACGGGATATGGCTACACCTTC. Translation: CASSSSRTGYGYTF.

This rearrangement joins TRBV24-1 to TRBJ2-7, with 12 bases lining up with TRBD1. The CDR3 contains 15 residues. With V trimmed by 3 bases and J by 9 bases, 8 bases remained unmatched. Germline assignment: CDR1 KGHDR and CDR2 SFDVKD. CDR3 DNA sequence: TGTGCCACCAGTGATCCGGGACAGGGGGCGGAATGGCAGTACTTC. It translates to CATSDPGQGAEWQYF.

This clone was observed a few times. The rearrangement uses TRBV19 and TRBJ1-2, with D maybe TRBD1 (6 bases). The CDR3 extends over 14 amino acids. Germline assignment: CDR1 LNHDA and CDR2 SQIVND (reference sequence). V was cut by 3 bases and J by 4 bases, with 12 bases left in between. CDR3 region: CASSMGGDTYGYTF. Written as DNA, the CDR3 is TGTGCCAGTAGTATGGGGGGGGACACCTATGGCTACACCTTC.

The gene calls are TRBV5-1 and TRBJ2-1; 7 bases map to TRBD1. V shed 9 bases, J shed 4 bases, and the junction held 13 bases outside the gene matches. From germline, CDR1 is SGHRS and CDR2 YFSETQ. There are 15 residues in the CDR3. The CDR3 DNA follows: TGCGCCACAAGCCCCGGGACAGAGGCTTACAATGAGCAGTTCTTC. Amino acids: CATSPGTEAYNEQFF.